A selection of T cell receptor beta chains follows, all from one sample in a study of CD8+ T cells in alopecia areata. TCRdb's copy holds only in-frame clones and misses some; the assay was immunoSEQ multiplex PCR. The repertoire has over 95,000 clones, 55% to 60% of them found once; the top ten carry approximately 3.6%. Material: CD4+ T cells sorted from blood, obtained at week 24, from a patient treated with tofacitinib. The source is a human donor with alopecia areata. CDR3s include the opening cysteine and the closing phenylalanine or tryptophan. Each record gives: CDR3 protein, CDR3 DNA, V gene, J gene, clone size, D gene. The D gene is left open where the match is weak. Some rows mark clone size as missing; the rest say once, few, many or name a class of expanded clone.

CDR3: CASSLGNRGAEAFF
DNA: TGTGCCAGCAGCTTAGGAAACAGGGGCGCTGAAGCTTTCTTT
V: TRBV7-9
J: TRBJ1-1
size: .
D: TRBD1

CDR3: CASSLGLDREETQYF
DNA: TGCGCCAGCAGCTTGGGCCTGGACAGGGAAGAGACCCAGTACTTC
V: TRBV5-1
J: TRBJ2-5
size: once
D: TRBD1

CDR3: CASSQLVDNSPLHF
DNA: TGCGCCAGCAGCCAGTTGGTGGACAACTCACCCCTCCACTTT
V: TRBV4-3
J: TRBJ1-6
size: few
D: .

CDR3: CASSSDPNSPLHF
DNA: TGTGCCAGCAGCTCGGACCCGAATTCACCCCTCCACTTT
V: TRBV7-8
J: TRBJ1-6
size: many
D: .

CDR3: CASSLAASGALHF
DNA: TGCGCCAGCAGCTTGGCAGCCAGTGGGGCCCTCCACTTT
V: TRBV5-1
J: TRBJ1-6
size: .
D: .

CDR3: CASSFPTSGQFF
DNA: TGTGCCAGCAGCTTCCCCACTAGCGGGCAGTTCTTC
V: TRBV7-2
J: TRBJ2-1
size: .
D: TRBD2

CDR3: CASSFRTGQTDTQYF
DNA: TGTGCCAGCAGCTTTAGGACAGGGCAGACAGATACGCAGTATTTT
V: TRBV7-9
J: TRBJ2-3
size: .
D: TRBD1

CDR3: CASSGTGGNQPQHF
DNA: TGTGCCAGCAGCGGGACAGGGGGCAATCAGCCCCAGCATTTT
V: TRBV7-8
J: TRBJ1-5
size: few
D: TRBD1

CDR3: CSVAGVYGYTF
DNA: TGCAGCGTTGCCGGGGTCTATGGCTACACCTTC
V: TRBV29-1
J: TRBJ1-2
size: .
D: .

CDR3: CSVDTGSGEQYF
DNA: TGCAGCGTTGACACCGGTTCTGGCGAGCAGTACTTC
V: TRBV29-1
J: TRBJ2-7
size: .
D: .

CDR3: CASSVFSEGEQFF
DNA: TGTGCCAGCAGCGTATTTAGCGAGGGTGAGCAGTTCTTC
V: TRBV9
J: TRBJ2-1
size: .
D: .

CDR3: CASSQDSEQYF
DNA: TGTGCCAGCAGCCAAGACTCCGAGCAGTACTTC
V: TRBV14
J: TRBJ2-7
size: .
D: .

CDR3: CASSLGANYGYTF
DNA: TGCGCCAGCAGCTTGGGAGCTAACTATGGCTACACCTTC
V: TRBV5-1
J: TRBJ1-2
size: .
D: .

CDR3: CASSLAFSFTF
DNA: TGTGCCAGCAGCTTAGCGTTTTCCTTCACCTTC
V: TRBV7-2
J: TRBJ1-2
size: .
D: .

CDR3: CASSQDKAGFSGYTF
DNA: TGCGCCAGCAGCCAAGATAAGGCAGGATTTAGTGGCTACACCTTC
V: TRBV4-1
J: TRBJ1-2
size: .
D: .

CDR3: CAIGIAGANVLTF
DNA: TGTGCCATCGGGATAGCTGGGGCCAACGTCCTGACTTTC
V: TRBV10-3
J: TRBJ2-6
size: .
D: .

CDR3: CSVTKGLGEKLFF
DNA: TGCAGCGTTACCAAGGGCCTGGGCGAAAAACTGTTTTTT
V: TRBV29-1
J: TRBJ1-4
size: .
D: .

CDR3: CASRRTGSSYNEQFF
DNA: TGTGCCAGCAGGCGGACGGGGAGCTCCTACAATGAGCAGTTCTTC
V: TRBV2
J: TRBJ2-1
size: few
D: .

CDR3: CASSPVVDIQYF
DNA: TGTGCCAGCAGCCCAGTGGTGGACATTCAGTACTTC
V: TRBV7-9
J: TRBJ2-4
size: .
D: .

CDR3: CSVAGTPGDQPQHF
DNA: TGCAGCGTCGCCGGGACCCCGGGAGATCAGCCCCAGCATTTT
V: TRBV29-1
J: TRBJ1-5
size: .
D: .